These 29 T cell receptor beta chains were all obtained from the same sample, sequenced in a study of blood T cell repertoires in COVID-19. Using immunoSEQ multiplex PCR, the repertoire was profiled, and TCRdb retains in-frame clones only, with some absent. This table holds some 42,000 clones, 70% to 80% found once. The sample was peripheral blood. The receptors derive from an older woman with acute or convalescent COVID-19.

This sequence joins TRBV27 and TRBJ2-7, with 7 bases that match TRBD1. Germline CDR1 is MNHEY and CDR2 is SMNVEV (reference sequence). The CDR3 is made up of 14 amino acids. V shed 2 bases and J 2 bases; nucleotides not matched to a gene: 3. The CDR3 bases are TGTGCCAGCAGTTTAGGTGACAGGGCCTACGAGCAGTACTTC. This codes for CASSLGDRAYEQYF.

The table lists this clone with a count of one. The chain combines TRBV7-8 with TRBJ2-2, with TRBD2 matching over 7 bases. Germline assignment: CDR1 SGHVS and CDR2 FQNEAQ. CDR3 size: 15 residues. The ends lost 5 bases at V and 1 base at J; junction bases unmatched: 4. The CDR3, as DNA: TGTGCCAGCAGCCGCCTAGCGGTGAACACCGGGGAGCTGTTTTTT. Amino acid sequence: CASSRLAVNTGELFF. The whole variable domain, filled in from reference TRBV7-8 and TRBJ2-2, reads GAGVSQSPRYKVAKRGQDVALRCDPISGHVSLFWYQQALGQGPEFLTYFQNEAQLDKSGLPSDRFFAERPEGSVSTLKIQRTQQEDSAVYLCASSRLAVNTGELFFGEGSRLTVL.

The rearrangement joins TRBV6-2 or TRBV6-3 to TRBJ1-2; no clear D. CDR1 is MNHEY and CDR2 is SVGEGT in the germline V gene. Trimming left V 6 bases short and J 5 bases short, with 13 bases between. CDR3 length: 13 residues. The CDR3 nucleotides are TGTGCCAGCAGCCTCGATTGGCGGTATGGCTACACCTTC. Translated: CASSLDWRYGYTF.

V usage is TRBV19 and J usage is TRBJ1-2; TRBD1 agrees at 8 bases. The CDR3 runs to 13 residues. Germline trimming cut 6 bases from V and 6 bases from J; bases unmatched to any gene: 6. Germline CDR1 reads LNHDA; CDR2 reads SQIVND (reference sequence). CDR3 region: CASSTQGAHGYTF. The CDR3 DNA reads TGTGCCAGTAGCACCCAGGGGGCCCATGGCTACACCTTC.

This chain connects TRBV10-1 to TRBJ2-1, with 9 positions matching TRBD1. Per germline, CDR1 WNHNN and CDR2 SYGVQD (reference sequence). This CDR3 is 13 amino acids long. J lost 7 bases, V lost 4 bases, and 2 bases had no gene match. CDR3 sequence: CASSATGGNEQFF. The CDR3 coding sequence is TGCGCCAGCAGTGCGACAGGGGGGAATGAGCAGTTCTTC.

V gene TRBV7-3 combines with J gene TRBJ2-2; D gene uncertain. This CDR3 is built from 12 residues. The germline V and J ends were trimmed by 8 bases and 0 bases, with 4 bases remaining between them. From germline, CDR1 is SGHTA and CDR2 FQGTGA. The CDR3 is CASQSNTGELFF. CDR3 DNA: TGTGCCAGCCAGTCGAACACCGGGGAGCTGTTTTTT.

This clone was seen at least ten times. CDR3 region: CASSHAGGGYTF. For the CDR3, the DNA is TGCGCCAGCAGTCATGCGGGTGGTGGCTACACCTTC. This chain uses TRBV23-1 with TRBJ1-2; D is ambiguous. TRBV23-1 is flagged as an ORF with uncertain function. This CDR3 region has 12 residues. V dropped 3 bases and J dropped 7 bases, with 9 bases sitting between them.

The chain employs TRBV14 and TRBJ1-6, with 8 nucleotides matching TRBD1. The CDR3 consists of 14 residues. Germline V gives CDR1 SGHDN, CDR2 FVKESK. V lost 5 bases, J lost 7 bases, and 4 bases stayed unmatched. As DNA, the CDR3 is TGTGCCAGCAGCTCACACAGGGGGAATTCACCCCTCCACTTT. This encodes CASSSHRGNSPLHF.

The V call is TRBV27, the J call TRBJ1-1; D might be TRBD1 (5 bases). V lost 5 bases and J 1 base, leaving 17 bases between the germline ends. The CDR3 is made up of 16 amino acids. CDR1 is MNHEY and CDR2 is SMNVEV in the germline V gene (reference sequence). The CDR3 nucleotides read TGTGCCAGCAGTCTGCGGGGGGGACTCTCGAACACTGAAGCTTTCTTT. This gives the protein CASSLRGGLSNTEAFF.

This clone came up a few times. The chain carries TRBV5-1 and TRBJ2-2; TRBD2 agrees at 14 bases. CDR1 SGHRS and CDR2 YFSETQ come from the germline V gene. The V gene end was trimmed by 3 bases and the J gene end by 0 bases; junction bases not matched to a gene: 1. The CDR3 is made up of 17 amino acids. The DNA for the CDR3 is TGCGCCAGCAGCTCGGGACTAGCGGGGGCGAACACCGGGGAGCTGTTTTTT. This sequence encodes CASSSGLAGANTGELFF.

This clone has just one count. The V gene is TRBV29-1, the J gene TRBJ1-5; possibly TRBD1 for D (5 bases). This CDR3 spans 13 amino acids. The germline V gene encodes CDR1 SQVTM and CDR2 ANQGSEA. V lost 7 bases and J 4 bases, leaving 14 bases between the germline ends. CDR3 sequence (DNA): TGCAGCGCTGGGGGGGGTCGTAATCAGCCCCAGCATTTT. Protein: CSAGGGRNQPQHF.

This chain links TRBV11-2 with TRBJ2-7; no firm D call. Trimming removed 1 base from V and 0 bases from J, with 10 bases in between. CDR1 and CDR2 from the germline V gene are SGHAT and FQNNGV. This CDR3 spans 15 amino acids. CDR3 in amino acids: CASSLVRRSSYEQYF. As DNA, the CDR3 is TGTGCCAGCAGCTTAGTTCGTCGGTCCTCCTACGAGCAGTACTTC.

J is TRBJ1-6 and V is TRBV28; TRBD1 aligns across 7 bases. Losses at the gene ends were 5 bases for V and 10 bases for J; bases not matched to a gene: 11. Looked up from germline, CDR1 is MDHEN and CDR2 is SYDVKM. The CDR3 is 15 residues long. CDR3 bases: TGTGCCAGCAGTCTCTCCCAGGGGGTAGGATCACCCCTCCACTTT. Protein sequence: CASSLSQGVGSPLHF.

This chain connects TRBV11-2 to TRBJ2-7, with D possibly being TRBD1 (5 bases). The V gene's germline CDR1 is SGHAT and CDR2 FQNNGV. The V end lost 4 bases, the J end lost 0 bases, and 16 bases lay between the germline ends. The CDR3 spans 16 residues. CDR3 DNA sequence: TGTGCCAGCAGCTCAACCCTGGGCAGGGCCTCCTACGAGCAGTACTTC. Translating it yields CASSSTLGRASYEQYF. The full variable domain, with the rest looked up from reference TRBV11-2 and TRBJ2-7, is EAGVAQSPRYKIIEKRQSVAFWCNPISGHATLYWYQQILGQGPKLLIQFQNNGVVDDSQLPKDRFSAERLKGVDSTLKIQPAKLEDSAVYLCASSSTLGRASYEQYFGPGTRLTVT.

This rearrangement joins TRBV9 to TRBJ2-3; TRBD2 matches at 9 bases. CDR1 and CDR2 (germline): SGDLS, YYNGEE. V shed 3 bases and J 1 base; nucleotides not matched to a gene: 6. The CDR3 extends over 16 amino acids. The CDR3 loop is CASSAFVAGGTDTQYF. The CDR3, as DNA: TGTGCCAGCAGCGCTTTTGTAGCGGGAGGCACAGATACGCAGTATTTT. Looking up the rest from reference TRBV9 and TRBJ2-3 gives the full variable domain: DSGVTQTPKHLITATGQRVTLRCSPRSGDLSVYWYQQSLDQGLQFLIQYYNGEERAKGNILERFSAQQFPDLHSELNLSSLELGDSALYFCASSAFVAGGTDTQYFGPGTRLTVL.

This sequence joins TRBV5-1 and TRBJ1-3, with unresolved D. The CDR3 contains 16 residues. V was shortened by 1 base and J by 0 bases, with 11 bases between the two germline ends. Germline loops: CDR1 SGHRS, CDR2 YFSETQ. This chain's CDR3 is CASSLNFAISGNTIYF. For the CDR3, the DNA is TGCGCCAGCAGCTTGAATTTTGCGATCTCTGGAAACACCATATATTTT.

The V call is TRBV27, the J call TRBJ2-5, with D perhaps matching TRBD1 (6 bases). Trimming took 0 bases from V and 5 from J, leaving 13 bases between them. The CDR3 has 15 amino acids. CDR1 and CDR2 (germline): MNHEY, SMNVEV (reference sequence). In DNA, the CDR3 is TGTGCCAGCAGTTTATCGGACAGAGTGTGGGAGACCCAGTACTTC. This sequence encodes CASSLSDRVWETQYF.

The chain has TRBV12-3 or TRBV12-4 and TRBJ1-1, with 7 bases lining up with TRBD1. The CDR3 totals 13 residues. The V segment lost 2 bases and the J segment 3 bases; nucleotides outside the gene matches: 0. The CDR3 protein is CASSLTGDTEAFF. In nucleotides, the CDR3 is TGTGCCAGCAGTTTAACAGGGGACACTGAAGCTTTCTTT.

CDR3 in amino acids: CASSSTGVPGELFF. The CDR3 nucleotides are TGTGCCAGCAGCTCGACAGGGGTCCCCGGGGAGCTGTTTTTT. The rearrangement links TRBV7-6 to TRBJ2-2, with 8 nucleotides matching TRBD1. V lost 4 bases to trimming and J lost 6 bases; unmatched junction nucleotides: 4. The CDR3 length is 14 residues. Per germline, CDR1 SGHVS and CDR2 FNYEAQ. Full variable domain (rest looked up from reference TRBV7-6 and TRBJ2-2): GAGVSQSPRYKVTKRGQDVALRCDPISGHVSLYWYRQALGQGPEFLTYFNYEAQQDKSGLPNDRFSAERPEGSISTLTIQRTEQRDSAMYRCASSSTGVPGELFFGEGSRLTVL.

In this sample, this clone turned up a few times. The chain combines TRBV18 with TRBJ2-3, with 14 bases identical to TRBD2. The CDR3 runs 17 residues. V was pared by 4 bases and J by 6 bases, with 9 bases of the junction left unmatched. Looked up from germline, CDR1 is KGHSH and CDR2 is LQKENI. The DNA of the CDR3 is TGTGCCAGCTCACGACAGACTAGCGGGGGGGCCGGGGATACGCAGTATTTT. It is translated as CASSRQTSGGAGDTQYF.

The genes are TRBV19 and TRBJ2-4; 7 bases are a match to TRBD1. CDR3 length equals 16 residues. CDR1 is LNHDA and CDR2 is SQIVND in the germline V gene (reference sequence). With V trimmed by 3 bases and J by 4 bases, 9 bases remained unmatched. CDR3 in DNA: TGTGCCAGTAGTATCATGGCTGGGGGACAGAAAAACATTCAGTACTTC. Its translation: CASSIMAGGQKNIQYF.

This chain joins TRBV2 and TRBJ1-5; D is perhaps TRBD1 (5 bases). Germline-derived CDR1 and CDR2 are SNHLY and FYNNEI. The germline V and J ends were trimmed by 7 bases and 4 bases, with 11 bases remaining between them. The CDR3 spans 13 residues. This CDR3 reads CASNSEGNQPQHF. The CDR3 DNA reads TGTGCCAGCAATTCGGAGGGGAATCAGCCCCAGCATTTT.

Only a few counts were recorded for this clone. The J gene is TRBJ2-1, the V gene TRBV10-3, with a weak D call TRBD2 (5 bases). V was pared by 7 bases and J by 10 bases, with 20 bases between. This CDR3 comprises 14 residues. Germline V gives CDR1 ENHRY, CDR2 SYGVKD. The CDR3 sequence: CAINPGLTYGEQFF. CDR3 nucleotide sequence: TGTGCCATCAACCCTGGACTGACCTACGGGGAGCAGTTCTTC.

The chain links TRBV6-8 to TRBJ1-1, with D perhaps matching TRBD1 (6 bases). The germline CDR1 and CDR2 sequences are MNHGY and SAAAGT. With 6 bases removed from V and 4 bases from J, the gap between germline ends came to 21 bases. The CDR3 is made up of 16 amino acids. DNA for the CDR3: TGTGCCAGCAGCCAAGACAGTTATCCAGGGGTCACTGAAGCTTTCTTT. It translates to CASSQDSYPGVTEAFF.

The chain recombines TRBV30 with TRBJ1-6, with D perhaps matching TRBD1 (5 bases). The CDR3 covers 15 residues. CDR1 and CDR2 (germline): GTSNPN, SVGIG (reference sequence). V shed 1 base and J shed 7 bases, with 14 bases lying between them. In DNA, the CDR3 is TGTGCCTGGAGTGGTCAAGCCGGGGGGAATTCACCCCTCCACTTT. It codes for CAWSGQAGGNSPLHF.

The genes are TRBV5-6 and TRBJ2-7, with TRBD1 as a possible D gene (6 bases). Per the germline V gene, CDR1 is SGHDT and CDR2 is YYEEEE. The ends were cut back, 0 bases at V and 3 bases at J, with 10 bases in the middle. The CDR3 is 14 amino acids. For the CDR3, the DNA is TGTGCCAGCAGCTTGGCGGGACACCTCTACGAGCAGTACTTC. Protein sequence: CASSLAGHLYEQYF.

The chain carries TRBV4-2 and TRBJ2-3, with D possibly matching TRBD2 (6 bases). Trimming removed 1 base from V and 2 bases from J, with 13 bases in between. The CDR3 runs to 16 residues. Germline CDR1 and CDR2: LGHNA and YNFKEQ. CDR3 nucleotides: TGTGCCAGCAGCCAAGCGCGGGGTTCCTTCACAGATACGCAGTATTTT. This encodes CASSQARGSFTDTQYF.

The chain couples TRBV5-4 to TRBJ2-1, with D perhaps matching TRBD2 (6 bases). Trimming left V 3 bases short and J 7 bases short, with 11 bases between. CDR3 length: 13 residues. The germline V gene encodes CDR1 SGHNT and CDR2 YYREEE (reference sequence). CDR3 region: CASSWTMGNEQFF. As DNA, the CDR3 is TGTGCCAGCAGCTGGACTATGGGGAATGAGCAGTTCTTC. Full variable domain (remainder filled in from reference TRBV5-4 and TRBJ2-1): ETGVTQSPTHLIKTRGQQVTLRCSSQSGHNTVSWYQQALGQGPQFIFQYYREEENGRGNFPPRFSGLQFPNYSSELNVNALELDDSALYLCASSWTMGNEQFFGPGTRLTVL.

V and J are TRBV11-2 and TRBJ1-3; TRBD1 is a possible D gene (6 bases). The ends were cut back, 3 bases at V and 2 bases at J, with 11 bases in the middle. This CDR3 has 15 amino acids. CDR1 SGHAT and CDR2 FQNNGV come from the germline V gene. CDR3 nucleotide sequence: TGTGCCAGCAGCTTTTCCTCAGGGGCTGGAAACACCATATATTTT. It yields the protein CASSFSSGAGNTIYF.